The present entry profiles one T cell receptor (beta chain) with its context. Its antigen is unknown. This sample stems from a study of a mutant IDH1 vaccine in newly diagnosed glioma. Study results and limitations: Detectable vaccine-induced immune responses arose in around 93% of patients.

The time point denotes: week 35, safety follow-up. Each vaccine dose was 300 ug of mutant IDH1 20-mer peptide, with topical imiquimod. The CDR3 spans 13 residues. Per germline, CDR1 MNHNS and CDR2 SASEGT. V trimming: 6 bases; J trimming: 9 bases; junction bases outside the gene matches: 6. Sequencing was performed with immunoSEQ multiplex PCR; in TCRdb, only in-frame clones are kept and a portion is missing. The sample gives over 45,000 clones, roughly 92% of which show up once; 2% to 2.5% is in the top ten. This chain uses TRBV6-1 with TRBJ2-1, with 9 nucleotides matching TRBD2. The sequence was obtained from a man in his forties or fifties with glioma. The source was PBMCs, collected from a glioma patient whose treatment included an IDH1 peptide vaccine. The CDR3 DNA is TGTGCCAGCAGACCGAATAGCGGGGGTGAGCAGTTCTTC. Its protein is CASRPNSGGEQFF.